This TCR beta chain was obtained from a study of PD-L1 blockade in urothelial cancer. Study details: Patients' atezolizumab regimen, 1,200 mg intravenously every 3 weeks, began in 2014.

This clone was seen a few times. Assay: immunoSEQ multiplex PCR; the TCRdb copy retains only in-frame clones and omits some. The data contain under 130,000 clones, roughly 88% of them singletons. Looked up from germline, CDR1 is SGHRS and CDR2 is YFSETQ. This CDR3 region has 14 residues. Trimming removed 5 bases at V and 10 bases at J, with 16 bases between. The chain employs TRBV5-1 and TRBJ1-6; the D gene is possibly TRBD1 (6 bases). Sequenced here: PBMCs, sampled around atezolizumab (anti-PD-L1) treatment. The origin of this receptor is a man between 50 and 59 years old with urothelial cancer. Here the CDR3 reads CASSQQGRISPLHF. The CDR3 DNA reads TGCGCCAGCAGTCAACAGGGCCGAATCTCACCCCTCCACTTT.